The 30 T cell receptor beta chains given below trace back to one sample, sequenced in a study of control samples from healthy donors and cancer patients. Produced via immunoSEQ multiplex PCR; TCRdb's table is partial and in-frame only. This table holds approximately 83,000 clones, 93% found once. Specimen: blood. All receptors come from a woman in her 30s in good health.

The chain employs TRBV29-1 and TRBJ1-2; D is uncertain. Per the germline V gene, CDR1 is SQVTM and CDR2 is ANQGSEA. V was pared by 0 bases and J by 7 bases, with 6 bases between. This CDR3 has 11 residues. This CDR3 reads CSVEDLSGYTF. The CDR3 DNA follows: TGCAGCGTTGAAGATTTGAGTGGCTACACCTTC.

CDR3 in DNA: TGTGCCAGCAGTTTCAACTCTGGAAACACCATATATTTT. Translating gives CASSFNSGNTIYF. The genes are TRBV28 and TRBJ1-3; D gene ambiguous. The CDR3 runs 13 residues. Germline CDR1 reads MDHEN; CDR2 reads SYDVKM. The ends were cut back, 3 bases at V and 0 bases at J, with 3 bases in the middle.

This chain joins TRBV12-5 and TRBJ2-1, with D tentatively TRBD1 (7 bases). The V and J ends lost 2 bases and 8 bases respectively, with 16 bases between them. Germline CDR1 reads LGHNT; CDR2 reads FRNRAP. This CDR3 comprises 15 residues. The CDR3 nucleotides are TGTGCTAGTGGTTTGCCCAGGGGGAGCGGGCATGAGCAGTTCTTC. This sequence encodes CASGLPRGSGHEQFF.

This sequence joins TRBV21-1 and TRBJ2-3; the table calls TRBD1, which could not be checked here. TRBV21-1 is given as a pseudogene. This CDR3 is 16 amino acids long. CDR3: CASSSGGTSNTDTQYF. The CDR3 region has the DNA TGTGCCAGCAGCTCAGGGGGAACATCTAACACAGATACGCAGTATTTT.

The chain is built from TRBV18 and TRBJ1-2; maybe TRBD1 (5 bases). The CDR3 loop spans 15 amino acids. Germline CDR1 is KGHSH and CDR2 is LQKENI. The V and J ends lost 4 bases and 4 bases respectively, with 16 bases between them. The CDR3 reads CASSHRDAGSYGYTF. CDR3 nucleotide sequence: TGTGCCAGCTCACACCGGGACGCAGGCAGCTATGGCTACACCTTC.

Only a few counts were recorded for this clone. In DNA, the CDR3 is TGTGCCAGCAGCCCAAGTCCGGGACTAGCGGGACAAGAGACCCAGTACTTC. This sequence encodes CASSPSPGLAGQETQYF. The chain recombines TRBV5-4 with TRBJ2-5, with 13 bases matching TRBD2. This CDR3 region has 17 residues. Trimming cost V 4 bases and J 2 bases; bases outside gene matches: 8. Looked up from germline, CDR1 is SGHNT and CDR2 is YYREEE (reference sequence).

The chain joins TRBV28 to TRBJ1-1; TRBD1 aligns across 8 bases. Germline CDR1 MDHEN, CDR2 SYDVKM. J lost 3 bases, V lost 6 bases, and 18 bases had no gene match. The CDR3 is 18 amino acids. The CDR3 DNA follows: TGTGCCAGCAGATCCCCAGTGGGGTCTGGACAGGGTTACACTGAAGCTTTCTTT. Translated, it gives CASRSPVGSGQGYTEAFF.

The V gene is TRBV6-5, the J gene TRBJ2-1; 7 bases are shared with TRBD1. J lost 0 bases, V lost 6 bases, and 5 bases had no gene match. Per the germline V gene, CDR1 is MNHEY and CDR2 is SVGAGI. The CDR3 sequence is 15 residues long. The CDR3 DNA is TGTGCCAGCAGACCCCGGGACAGCTCCTACAATGAGCAGTTCTTC. It codes for CASRPRDSSYNEQFF.

The V and J genes are TRBV28 and TRBJ2-1, with 7 nucleotides matching TRBD1. This CDR3 is built from 11 residues. J gave up 7 bases and V 6 bases, and 0 bases lay outside the gene matches. Looked up from germline, CDR1 is MDHEN and CDR2 is SYDVKM. The CDR3, as DNA: TGTGCCAGCAGGACAGGGAATGAGCAGTTCTTC. This gives the protein CASRTGNEQFF.

This rearrangement joins TRBV5-1 to TRBJ1-2, with 9 nucleotides matching TRBD1. V was pared by 4 bases and J by 5 bases, with 6 bases of the junction left unmatched. The CDR3 length is 14 residues. The germline CDR1 and CDR2 sequences are SGHRS and YFSETQ. CDR3 sequence: CASSPQGQGYGYTF. The CDR3 nucleotides read TGCGCCAGCAGCCCCCAAGGACAGGGGTATGGCTACACCTTC. Filled out from reference TRBV5-1 and TRBJ1-2, the complete variable domain reads KAGVTQTPRYLIKTRGQQVTLSCSPISGHRSVSWYQQTPGQGLQFLFEYFSETQRNKGNFPGRFSGRQFSNSRSEMNVSTLELGDSALYLCASSPQGQGYGYTFGSGTRLTVV.

The chain employs TRBV5-1 and TRBJ2-5, with 7 positions matching TRBD1. V lost 5 bases, J lost 2 bases, and 9 bases stayed unmatched. Germline values: CDR1 SGHRS, CDR2 YFSETQ. CDR3 length equals 15 residues. The CDR3 DNA is TGCGCCAGCAGAAGGGACAGTGTGAGACAAGAGACCCAGTACTTC. This translates into CASRRDSVRQETQYF.

The V gene is TRBV27, the J gene TRBJ2-1; 7 bases map to TRBD2. V lost 2 bases to trimming and J lost 5 bases; unmatched junction nucleotides: 12. The germline CDR1 and CDR2 sequences are MNHEY and SMNVEV (reference sequence). This CDR3 region has 17 residues. CDR3 nucleotide sequence: TGTGCCAGCAGTTTAGGGTCGGCGGGAGTATTCAACAATGAGCAGTTCTTC. Its protein product is CASSLGSAGVFNNEQFF.

The rearrangement links TRBV6-6 to TRBJ2-1; TRBD2 matches at 8 bases. There are 15 residues in the CDR3. In germline, CDR1 is MNHNY, CDR2 SVGAGI (reference sequence). V lost 2 bases and J lost 5; bases outside the gene matches: 5. CDR3 DNA sequence: TGTGCCAGCAGTTACGTGCGGGGGGAGAACAATGAGCAGTTCTTC. This codes for CASSYVRGENNEQFF.

The CDR3 DNA follows: TGTGCCAGCAGCACCCCCCGACCCGAAGAAAAACTGTTTTTT. Residues: CASSTPRPEEKLFF. The chain has TRBV5-6 and TRBJ1-4; D not certain. CDR3 length: 14 residues. The ends were cut back, 4 bases at V and 8 bases at J, with 15 bases in the middle. The V gene's germline CDR1 is SGHDT and CDR2 YYEEEE.

J is TRBJ1-5 and V is TRBV2; a weak D match, TRBD1 (5 bases). CDR3 length equals 16 residues. Trimming removed 6 bases from V and 7 bases from J, with 22 bases in between. Germline-derived CDR1 and CDR2 are SNHLY and FYNNEI. The CDR3 region has the DNA TGTGCCAGCAGCCTGACGATAGGGGCCGACAGACAGCCCCAGCATTTT. It codes for CASSLTIGADRQPQHF. The whole variable domain, filled in from reference TRBV2 and TRBJ1-5, reads EPEVTQTPSHQVTQMGQEVILRCVPISNHLYFYWYRQILGQKVEFLVSFYNNEISEKSEIFDDQFSVERPDGSNFTLKIRSTKLEDSAMYFCASSLTIGADRQPQHFGDGTRLSIL.

The rearrangement uses TRBV28 and TRBJ1-2, with D unresolved. Trimming removed 1 base from V and 6 bases from J, with 6 bases in between. The CDR3 extends over 12 amino acids. CDR1 and CDR2 (germline): MDHEN, SYDVKM. The chain's CDR3 is CASSLSQNGYTF. CDR3 DNA sequence: TGTGCCAGCAGTTTATCACAGAATGGCTACACCTTC.

This chain uses TRBV7-9 with TRBJ2-5; D might be TRBD2 (6 bases). V lost 1 base and J 2 bases, leaving 14 bases between the germline ends. The CDR3 sequence is 16 residues long. CDR1 and CDR2 from the germline V gene are SEHNR and FQNEAQ (reference sequence). This chain's CDR3 is CASSLGQRDWQETQYF. CDR3 sequence (DNA): TGTGCCAGCAGCTTAGGACAACGGGACTGGCAAGAGACCCAGTACTTC.

The chain couples TRBV5-1 to TRBJ1-3; D is perhaps TRBD1 (6 bases). Germline CDR1 reads SGHRS; CDR2 reads YFSETQ. The CDR3 is 16 residues long. The V and J ends lost 3 bases and 0 bases respectively, with 13 bases between them. Here the CDR3 reads CASSSRTGASGNTIYF. The DNA for the CDR3 is TGCGCCAGCAGCTCCAGAACGGGGGCCTCTGGAAACACCATATATTTT. Full variable domain (outside the CDR3, taken from reference TRBV5-1 and TRBJ1-3): KAGVTQTPRYLIKTRGQQVTLSCSPISGHRSVSWYQQTPGQGLQFLFEYFSETQRNKGNFPGRFSGRQFSNSRSEMNVSTLELGDSALYLCASSSRTGASGNTIYFGEGSWLTVV.

The CDR3 region has the DNA TGCGCCAGCAGCCAAGAGGAGGTGGGCTCCTATAATTCACCCCTCCACTTT. The encoded protein is CASSQEEVGSYNSPLHF. The J gene is TRBJ1-6, the V gene TRBV4-1; the D is unclear. CDR3 length: 17 residues. V lost 0 bases to trimming and J lost 0 bases, with 9 bases between them. The germline V gene encodes CDR1 MGHRA and CDR2 YSYEKL.

The chain has TRBV6-5 and TRBJ2-7; no clear D gene. This CDR3 has 14 residues. Germline V gene sequence: CDR1 MNHEY, CDR2 SVGAGI. Deletions cut 6 bases from V and 0 bases from J, with 12 bases between. CDR3 sequence (DNA): TGTGCCAGCAGCCCCTCTTGGGGCTCCTACGAGCAGTACTTC. Protein sequence: CASSPSWGSYEQYF.

The chain couples TRBV28 to TRBJ1-1; maybe TRBD1 (6 bases). The CDR3 sequence is 16 residues long. Trimming pared 1 base from V and 5 bases from J, leaving 17 bases between. Per the germline V gene, CDR1 is MDHEN and CDR2 is SYDVKM. As DNA, the CDR3 is TGTGCCAGCAGTTTATTAGGGGGAGGTGGGGGAACTGAAGCTTTCTTT. Its translation is CASSLLGGGGGTEAFF. The variable domain in full, completed from reference TRBV28 and TRBJ1-1, reads DVKVTQSSRYLVKRTGEKVFLECVQDMDHENMFWYRQDPGLGLRLIYFSYDVKMKEKGDIPEGYSVSREKKERFSLILESASTNQTSMYLCASSLLGGGGGTEAFFGQGTRLTVV.

The rearrangement joins TRBV28 to TRBJ2-1, with no clear D. From germline, CDR1 is MDHEN and CDR2 SYDVKM. The CDR3 extends over 13 amino acids. Between the trimmed V and J ends, which lost 3 bases and 8 bases, there was a span of 11 bases. CDR3 coding DNA: TGTGCCAGCAGTTTCTATGGAAGCGATGAGCAGTTCTTC. This encodes CASSFYGSDEQFF.

The chain couples TRBV12-5 to TRBJ2-7, with D possibly being TRBD1 (6 bases). Deletions cut 4 bases from V and 5 bases from J, with 12 bases between. CDR3 length: 13 residues. Germline CDR1 is LGHNT and CDR2 is FRNRAP. The CDR3 protein is CASGSRQAHEQYF. In DNA form, the CDR3 reads TGTGCTAGTGGTTCCCGACAGGCCCACGAGCAGTACTTC. The variable domain in full, with the rest retrieved from reference TRBV12-5 and TRBJ2-7, is DARVTQTPRHKVTEMGQEVTMRCQPILGHNTVFWYRQTMMQGLELLAYFRNRAPLDDSGMPKDRFSAEMPDATLATLKIQPSEPRDSAVYFCASGSRQAHEQYFGPGTRLTVT.

The chain joins TRBV3-1 (or the pseudogene TRBV3-2) to TRBJ1-4; TRBD1 agrees at 8 bases. The CDR3 totals 16 residues. The V segment lost 1 base and the J segment 8 bases; nucleotides outside the gene matches: 9. Looked up from germline, CDR1 is LGHDT and CDR2 is YNNKEL (reference sequence). As DNA, the CDR3 is TGTGCCAGCAGCCAAGGAACAGGGGGGGTTTCGGAAAAACTGTTTTTT. It specifies CASSQGTGGVSEKLFF.

This chain joins TRBV9 and TRBJ1-3; D is uncertain. CDR1 is SGDLS and CDR2 is YYNGEE in the germline V gene. V was clipped by 0 bases and J by 3 bases, with 4 bases between them. The CDR3 consists of 13 residues. The CDR3 region is CASSVGSGNTIYF. CDR3 DNA: TGTGCCAGCAGCGTAGGGAGTGGAAACACCATATATTTT.

The chain recombines TRBV28 with TRBJ1-1; 12 nucleotides agree with TRBD1. The CDR3 sequence is 17 residues long. V was clipped by 5 bases and J by 3 bases; unmatched bases: 10. Per the germline V gene, CDR1 is MDHEN and CDR2 is SYDVKM. CDR3 in DNA: TGTGCCAGCAGTGGCGGGACAGGGGGCCGGTGGGACACTGAAGCTTTCTTT. It is translated as CASSGGTGGRWDTEAFF.

The genes are TRBV5-6 and TRBJ2-4; 7 nucleotides agree with TRBD2. The CDR3 consists of 19 residues. In germline, CDR1 is SGHDT, CDR2 YYEEEE. The V segment lost 3 bases and the J segment 2 bases; nucleotides outside the gene matches: 17. The CDR3 region is CASSSLVAGLSPSKNIQYF. The CDR3 nucleotides read TGTGCCAGCAGCTCGTTAGTGGCGGGACTATCGCCGTCCAAAAACATTCAGTACTTC.

The V call is TRBV7-3, the J call TRBJ2-5, with unresolved D. The CDR3 is made up of 14 amino acids. Trimming cost V 3 bases and J 9 bases, with 17 bases left between them. Germline assignment: CDR1 SGHTA and CDR2 FQGTGA. CDR3 nucleotide sequence: TGTGCCAGCAGCTTCTGGGCCGGATTCACTTCCCAGTACTTC. This encodes CASSFWAGFTSQYF.

V gene TRBV3-1 (or the pseudogene TRBV3-2) combines with J gene TRBJ2-1, with D unresolved. Deletions cut 1 base from V and 4 bases from J, with 8 bases between. This CDR3 has 14 amino acids. Germline assignment: CDR1 LGHDT and CDR2 YNNKEL (reference sequence). CDR3 in amino acids: CASSQAAGYNEQFF. CDR3 nucleotides: TGTGCCAGCAGCCAAGCAGCCGGGTACAATGAGCAGTTCTTC.

The chain has TRBV13 and TRBJ1-2; 11 bases map to TRBD1. V trimming: 5 bases; J trimming: 7 bases; junction bases outside the gene matches: 12. Germline assignment: CDR1 PRHDT and CDR2 FYEKMQ (reference sequence). The CDR3 length is 16 residues. The CDR3 nucleotides are TGTGCCAGCAGCAAGCGCCGGGACAGGGGGAAGGGTGGCTACACCTTC. This translates into CASSKRRDRGKGGYTF.